Each of the 2 T cell receptor beta chains below was sequenced from the same sample in a study of T cell responses to AZD1222 COVID-19 vaccine. Produced via immunoSEQ multiplex PCR; TCRdb's table is partial and in-frame only. Counted here are 250,000 to 300,000 clones, 90% to 95% occurring once; the ten biggest clones make up approximately 0.52%. The sequencing here drew on peripheral blood, taken 28 days after the second AZD1222 dose. The receptors come from an adult who received the AZD1222 COVID-19 vaccine.

CDR3 nucleotide sequence: TGTGCCAGCAGTTACGTAAGGGCCGGGGGGCAGCCCCAGCATTTT. This gives the protein CASSYVRAGGQPQHF. The genes are TRBV6-2 or TRBV6-3 and TRBJ1-5, with D maybe TRBD1 (5 bases). Germline V CDR1 and CDR2: MNHEY, SVGEGT. This CDR3 region has 15 residues. V lost 2 bases and J lost 7, with 15 bases in between.

V is TRBV5-6 and J is TRBJ1-5; a weak D match, TRBD1 (5 bases). Trimming removed 0 bases from V and 2 bases from J, with 6 bases in between. The germline V gene has CDR1 SGHDT and CDR2 YYEEEE. This CDR3 spans 14 amino acids. The CDR3 DNA reads as TGTGCCAGCAGCTTGGGAGGGGGCAATCAGCCCCAGCATTTT. Translating gives CASSLGGGNQPQHF.